This TCR beta chain was captured in a study of blood T cells in healthy people across ages. Study at large: There was about one barcoded beta molecule captured by template switching per two T cells.

The sample providers were healthy Caucasian people from Russia, aged about 6 to 90. It was ten milliliters of peripheral blood that were drawn from each donor. Through a sample-barcoded 5' primer and a J-beta primer mix, a second PCR was run for roughly 6 to 11 cycles. Tags on each cDNA molecule came from a template-switch adaptor with 12 random nucleotides. MiXCR was run by TCRdb on the 5' RACE reads, yielding one entry per CDR3 protein. The repertoire consists of more than 1,400,000 distinct CDR3 sequences, with roughly 40% occurring once and the leading ten covering less than 8%. Germline assignment: CDR1 LNHNV and CDR2 YYDKDF (reference sequence). This CDR3 has 13 residues. Trimming shortened V by 6 bases and J by 0 bases, and 8 bases separated the two germline ends. This clonotype was counted many times.

The TCR comes from a young woman in good health. Source material: blood. The chain joins TRBV15 to TRBJ1-2; unclear D gene. Here the CDR3 DNA reads TGTGCCACCAGTCCGGATACTAACTATGGCTACACCTTC. Translating it yields CATSPDTNYGYTF.